What follows describes a single T cell receptor (beta chain). What it recognizes is unknown. The study ran its PCR with 60 Vbeta and 13 Jbeta primers. Sequenced by immunoSEQ multiplex PCR; TCRdb stores in-frame clones only, minus some. The sample consists of 80,000 to 90,000 clones, roughly 76% of them appearing once. The data are from a study of cytomegalovirus exposure and HLA in healthy donors. The CDR3 has 17 amino acids. Trimming left V 2 bases short and J 0 bases short, with 13 bases between. Germline V lookup: CDR1 SGHVS, CDR2 FQNEAQ. Broader study findings: Rarity held for most TCR sequences, but there were some public TCRs that occurred in many donors. Later work found most CMV-associated TCR beta chains apparently HLA-restricted.

The chain links TRBV7-8 to TRBJ1-4; D not resolved. Sequenced sample: PBMCs. This sequence originates from a woman in her twenties or thirties in good health and CMV-seronegative. The CDR3 protein is CASSLKFISATNEKLFF. The CDR3 DNA reads TGTGCCAGCAGCTTAAAGTTCATCAGTGCAACTAATGAAAAACTGTTTTTT.